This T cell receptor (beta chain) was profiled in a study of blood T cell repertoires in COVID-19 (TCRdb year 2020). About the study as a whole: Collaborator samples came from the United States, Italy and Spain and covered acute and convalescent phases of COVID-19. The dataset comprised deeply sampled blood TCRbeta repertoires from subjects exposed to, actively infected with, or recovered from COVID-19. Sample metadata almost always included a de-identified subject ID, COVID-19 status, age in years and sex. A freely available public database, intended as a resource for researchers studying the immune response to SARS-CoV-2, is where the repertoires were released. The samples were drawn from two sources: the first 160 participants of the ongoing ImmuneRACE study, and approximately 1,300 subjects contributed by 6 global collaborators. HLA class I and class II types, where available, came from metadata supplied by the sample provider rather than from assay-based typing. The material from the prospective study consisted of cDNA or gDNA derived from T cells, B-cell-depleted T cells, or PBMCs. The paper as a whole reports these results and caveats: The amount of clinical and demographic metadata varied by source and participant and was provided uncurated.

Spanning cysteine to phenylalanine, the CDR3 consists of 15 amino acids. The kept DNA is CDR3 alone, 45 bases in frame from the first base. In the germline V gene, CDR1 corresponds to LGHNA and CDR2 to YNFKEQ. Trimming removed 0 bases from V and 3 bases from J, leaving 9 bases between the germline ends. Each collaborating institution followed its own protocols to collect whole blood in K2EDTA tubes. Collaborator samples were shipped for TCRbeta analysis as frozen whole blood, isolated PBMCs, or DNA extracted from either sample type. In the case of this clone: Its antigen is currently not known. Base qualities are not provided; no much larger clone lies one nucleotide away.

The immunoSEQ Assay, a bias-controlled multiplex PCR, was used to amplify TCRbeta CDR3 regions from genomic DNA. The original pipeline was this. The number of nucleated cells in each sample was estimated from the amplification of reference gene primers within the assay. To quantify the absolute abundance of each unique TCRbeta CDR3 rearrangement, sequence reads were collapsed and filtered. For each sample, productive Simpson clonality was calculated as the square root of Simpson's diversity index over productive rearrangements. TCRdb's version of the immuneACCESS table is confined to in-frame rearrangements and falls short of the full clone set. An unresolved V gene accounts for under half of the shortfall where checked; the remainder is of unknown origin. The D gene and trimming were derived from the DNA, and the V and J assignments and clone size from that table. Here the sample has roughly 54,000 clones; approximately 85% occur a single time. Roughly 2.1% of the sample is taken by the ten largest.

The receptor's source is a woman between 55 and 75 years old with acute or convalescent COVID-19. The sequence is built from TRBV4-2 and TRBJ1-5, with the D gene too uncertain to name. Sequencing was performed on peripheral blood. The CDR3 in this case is CASSQDSLPNQPQHF. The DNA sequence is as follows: TGTGCCAGCAGCCAAGATAGTCTGCCCAATCAGCCCCAGCATTTT.